The 26 T cell receptor beta chains below all came from one sample that was sequenced in a study of T cell responses to AZD1222 COVID-19 vaccine. Assay used: immunoSEQ multiplex PCR; TCRdb lists only in-frame clones, some missing. The data show 150,000 to 200,000 clones, around 90% seen once. Here the sequenced sample was peripheral blood, taken on day 0 of AZD1222 vaccination. Receptors originate from an adult in good health.

Of note for this clone: Additional DNA sequences in this sample encode the identical CDR3. V and J are TRBV28 and TRBJ1-5; no clear D. Germline CDR1 and CDR2: MDHEN and SYDVKM. Trimming shortened V by 5 bases and J by 3 bases, and 11 bases separated the two germline ends. CDR3 length: 14 amino acids. The CDR3, as DNA: TGTGCCAGCAGTCTCGGGCTCTCCAATCAGCCCCAGCATTTT. Its protein is CASSLGLSNQPQHF. Looking up the rest from reference TRBV28 and TRBJ1-5 gives the full variable domain: DVKVTQSSRYLVKRTGEKVFLECVQDMDHENMFWYRQDPGLGLRLIYFSYDVKMKEKGDIPEGYSVSREKKERFSLILESASTNQTSMYLCASSLGLSNQPQHFGDGTRLSIL.

The V call is TRBV15, the J call TRBJ2-7; D may match TRBD1 or TRBD2 (5 bases each). This CDR3 region has 11 residues. Germline loops: CDR1 LNHNV, CDR2 YYDKDF (reference sequence). Trimming shortened V by 3 bases and J by 5 bases, and 5 bases separated the two germline ends. In nucleotides, the CDR3 is TGTGCCACCAGCAGGGGGGACGAGCAGTACTTC. It translates to CATSRGDEQYF.

V is TRBV27 and J is TRBJ1-1; D may be TRBD1 (6 bases). The germline V gene encodes CDR1 MNHEY and CDR2 SMNVEV (reference sequence). The CDR3 is 14 amino acids. V was cut by 6 bases and J by 0 bases, with 11 bases left in between. CDR3 residues: CASSPGVLNTEAFF. The CDR3 DNA sequence: TGTGCCAGCAGCCCAGGGGTGCTGAACACTGAAGCTTTCTTT.

V gene TRBV5-1 combines with J gene TRBJ2-1; 7 bases map to TRBD2. From germline, CDR1 is SGHRS and CDR2 YFSETQ. CDR3 length: 14 residues. V dropped 5 bases and J dropped 8; count of bases not matched to a gene: 10. Written as DNA, the CDR3 is TGCGCCAGCAGGGAGGATGAGGGGAGGGATGAGCAGTTCTTC. It specifies CASREDEGRDEQFF.

This chain connects TRBV19 to TRBJ2-3; 7 positions agree with TRBD2. Looked up from germline, CDR1 is LNHDA and CDR2 is SQIVND (reference sequence). The J segment lost 0 bases and the V segment lost 9 bases, leaving 12 bases of the junction unmatched. The CDR3 consists of 16 residues. CDR3 amino acids: CASVSRSAGSTDTQYF. The CDR3 coding sequence is TGTGCCAGCGTTTCACGATCAGCGGGAAGCACAGATACGCAGTATTTT.

This sequence joins TRBV19 and TRBJ1-1; D not certain. V lost 6 bases and J 0 bases, leaving 8 bases between the germline ends. The CDR3 has 13 amino acids. The germline V gene encodes CDR1 LNHDA and CDR2 SQIVND (reference sequence). The DNA of the CDR3 is TGTGCCAGTAGGGGAGATATGAACACTGAAGCTTTCTTT. Translated: CASRGDMNTEAFF.

The V call is TRBV21-1, the J call TRBJ1-3. TRBV21-1 is deemed a pseudogene. The CDR3 sequence is 17 residues long. CDR3 protein: CASSKDPRGITGNTIYF. The CDR3 coding sequence is TGTGCCAGCAGCAAAGACCCCCGGGGTATCACTGGAAACACCATATATTTT.

The J gene is TRBJ1-5, the V gene TRBV5-6, with 11 positions matching TRBD1. The CDR3 spans 18 residues. CDR1 is SGHDT and CDR2 is YYEEEE in the germline V gene. The ends lost 0 bases at V and 1 base at J; junction bases unmatched: 6. CDR3: CASSLAGQGAQSNQPQHF. Written as DNA, the CDR3 is TGTGCCAGCAGCTTGGCAGGACAGGGGGCGCAAAGCAATCAGCCCCAGCATTTT.

This sequence joins TRBV5-4 and TRBJ2-5; 12 bases align to TRBD2. CDR3 length equals 15 residues. Unmatched junction bases numbered 5, after V lost 4 bases and J lost 4 bases. Germline values: CDR1 SGHNT, CDR2 YYREEE (reference sequence). The CDR3 bases are TGTGCCAGCAGCGAACCGGGACTAGCGGGAGAGACCCAGTACTTC. Translated, it gives CASSEPGLAGETQYF.

The chain couples TRBV7-6 to TRBJ1-3, with D perhaps matching TRBD1 (5 bases). The CDR3 is made up of 16 amino acids. Germline values: CDR1 SGHVS, CDR2 FNYEAQ. V was shortened by 3 bases and J by 0 bases, with 12 bases between the two germline ends. The CDR3 sequence is CASSLPPGLSGNTIYF. The CDR3, as DNA: TGTGCCAGCAGCTTGCCCCCGGGGCTCTCTGGAAACACCATATATTTT.

This sequence joins TRBV6-5 and TRBJ1-6; 9 bases map to TRBD1. The CDR3 runs to 14 residues. After removal of 2 bases from V and 7 bases from J, the junction contained 0 bases not matched to a gene. Germline CDR1 and CDR2: MNHEY and SVGAGI. CDR3 region: CASSYGQGNSPLHF. The CDR3 bases are TGTGCCAGCAGTTACGGACAGGGGAATTCACCCCTCCACTTT.

This rearrangement joins TRBV30 to TRBJ1-2; unclear D gene. The germline CDR1 and CDR2 sequences are GTSNPN and SVGIG (reference sequence). V was clipped by 0 bases and J by 4 bases, with 15 bases between them. CDR3 length equals 15 residues. CDR3 nucleotide sequence: TGTGCCTGGAGTGTACGAGGTCCAGCTTTCTATGGCTACACCTTC. It translates to CAWSVRGPAFYGYTF. Full variable domain (outside the CDR3, taken from reference TRBV30 and TRBJ1-2): SQTIHQWPATLVQPVGSPLSLECTVEGTSNPNLYWYRQAAGRGLQLLFYSVGIGQISSEVPQNLSASRPQDRQFILSSKKLLLSDSGFYLCAWSVRGPAFYGYTFGSGTRLTVV.

V is TRBV5-6 and J is TRBJ1-1; D ambiguous. Germline loops: CDR1 SGHDT, CDR2 YYEEEE. The CDR3 totals 15 residues. With 2 bases removed from V and 1 base from J, the gap between germline ends came to 12 bases. DNA for the CDR3: TGTGCCAGCAGCTTCCCAGCTGTGGGGAACACTGAAGCTTTCTTT. This gives the protein CASSFPAVGNTEAFF.

This chain connects TRBV7-2 to TRBJ2-7, with D possibly TRBD2 on 6 matching bases. V was clipped by 5 bases and J by 0 bases, with 17 bases between them. This CDR3 has 16 residues. The V gene's germline CDR1 is SGHTA and CDR2 FQGNSA. CDR3 coding DNA: TGTGCCAGCAGCCCACCACTAGCCTGGGCCTCCTACGAGCAGTACTTC. The encoded protein is CASSPPLAWASYEQYF.

V and J are TRBV19 and TRBJ2-5, with no clear D. This CDR3 spans 14 amino acids. CDR1 is LNHDA and CDR2 is SQIVND in the germline V gene (reference sequence). Trimming cost V 1 base and J 4 bases, with 10 bases left between them. CDR3 DNA: TGTGCCAGTAGTATAGGTGGTGGCGGAGAGACCCAGTACTTC. The encoded protein is CASSIGGGGETQYF.

The V call is TRBV6-2 or TRBV6-3, the J call TRBJ2-7, with 7 nucleotides matching TRBD2. This CDR3 comprises 15 residues. Germline assignment: CDR1 MNHEY and CDR2 SVGEGT. V shed 2 bases, J shed 0 bases, and the junction held 4 bases outside the gene matches. As DNA, the CDR3 is TGTGCCAGCAGTTACGGGCTAGCGGACTCCTACGAGCAGTACTTC. This gives the protein CASSYGLADSYEQYF.

DNA for the CDR3: TGTGCCAGCAGATCGTTCGAAGGGACCTCACCCCTCCACTTT. It specifies CASRSFEGTSPLHF. The chain is built from TRBV7-2 and TRBJ1-6, with a possible D match to TRBD1 (5 bases). Germline CDR1 is SGHTA and CDR2 is FQGNSA. Trimming left V 6 bases short and J 10 bases short, with 16 bases between. This CDR3 contains 14 residues. Based on the CDR3 plus reference TRBV7-2 and TRBJ1-6, the full variable domain is GAGVSQSPSNKVTEKGKDVELRCDPISGHTALYWYRQSLGQGLEFLIYFQGNSAPDKSGLPSDRFSAERTGGSVSTLTIQRTQQEDSAVYLCASRSFEGTSPLHFGNGTRLTVT.

The chain recombines TRBV10-2 with TRBJ1-2; D not certain. V lost 2 bases and J lost 7, with 11 bases in between. CDR3 length equals 13 residues. Per germline, CDR1 WSHSY and CDR2 SAAADI. As DNA, the CDR3 is TGCGCCAGCAGTGAGGCCCCGGTTCTTGGCTACACCTTC. It translates to CASSEAPVLGYTF.

This clone showed up just a few times. This chain joins TRBV7-2 and TRBJ1-1; 8 nucleotides align to TRBD1. Germline CDR1 is SGHTA and CDR2 is FQGNSA. CDR3 length: 14 amino acids. The V gene end was trimmed by 8 bases and the J gene end by 4 bases; junction bases not matched to a gene: 9. In DNA form, the CDR3 reads TGTGCCAGCGCTCGGACAGGGCGCGGCACTGAAGCTTTCTTT. Its translation is CASARTGRGTEAFF.

The DNA for the CDR3 is TGTGCCAGCAGCCAAATCAAACAGGGGGCCGATGGAAACACCATATATTTT. It translates to CASSQIKQGADGNTIYF. The V call is TRBV7-6, the J call TRBJ1-3; 9 bases agree with TRBD1. Germline CDR1 SGHVS, CDR2 FNYEAQ. Losses at the gene ends were 5 bases for V and 3 bases for J; bases not matched to a gene: 11. This CDR3 has 17 residues.

The gene calls are TRBV3-1 (or the pseudogene TRBV3-2) and TRBJ2-7; 7 bases line up with TRBD1. CDR1 LGHDT and CDR2 YNNKEL come from the germline V gene (reference sequence). Germline trimming cut 4 bases from V and 2 bases from J; bases unmatched to any gene: 8. The CDR3 extends over 15 amino acids. CDR3 protein: CASSPPGTGAYEQYF. CDR3 nucleotide sequence: TGTGCCAGCAGCCCACCCGGAACAGGGGCCTACGAGCAGTACTTC.

This chain uses TRBV12-5 with TRBJ1-1; D call uncertain. The CDR3 has 15 residues. The germline gives CDR1 LGHNT, CDR2 FRNRAP. Trimming removed 0 bases at V and 0 bases at J, with 8 bases between. The CDR3 spells CASGLVVGMNTEAFF. CDR3 sequence (DNA): TGTGCTAGTGGTTTGGTGGTAGGGATGAACACTGAAGCTTTCTTT.

The gene calls are TRBV5-1 and TRBJ1-1; 12 bases match TRBD1. This CDR3 is built from 13 residues. Looked up from germline, CDR1 is SGHRS and CDR2 is YFSETQ. Germline trimming cut 0 bases from V and 10 bases from J; bases unmatched to any gene: 1. The CDR3 coding sequence is TGCGCCAGCAGCTTGGGGGACAGGGGGCGAGCTTTCTTT. Protein product: CASSLGDRGRAFF. Looking up the rest from reference TRBV5-1 and TRBJ1-1 gives the full variable domain: KAGVTQTPRYLIKTRGQQVTLSCSPISGHRSVSWYQQTPGQGLQFLFEYFSETQRNKGNFPGRFSGRQFSNSRSEMNVSTLELGDSALYLCASSLGDRGRAFFGQGTRLTVV.

V and J are TRBV30 and TRBJ1-2; TRBD1 aligns across 8 bases. Germline V gene sequence: CDR1 GTSNPN, CDR2 SVGIG (reference sequence). The CDR3 is made up of 11 amino acids. After removal of 3 bases from V and 12 bases from J, the junction contained 6 bases not matched to a gene. In DNA form, the CDR3 reads TGTGCCTGGAGAGGGCAGGGGGCGGACACCTTC. Encoded protein: CAWRGQGADTF. The whole variable domain, filled in from reference TRBV30 and TRBJ1-2, reads SQTIHQWPATLVQPVGSPLSLECTVEGTSNPNLYWYRQAAGRGLQLLFYSVGIGQISSEVPQNLSASRPQDRQFILSSKKLLLSDSGFYLCAWRGQGADTFGSGTRLTVV.

The gene calls are TRBV4-1 and TRBJ2-7; tentative D call: TRBD1 (5 bases). The V end was cut by 1 base, the J end by 3 bases, with 10 bases between. The CDR3 runs to 14 residues. Per the germline V gene, CDR1 is MGHRA and CDR2 is YSYEKL. The CDR3 region is CASSQGQGNYEQYF. CDR3 coding DNA: TGCGCCAGCAGCCAAGGGCAGGGCAACTACGAGCAGTACTTC.

This clone was seen just once. The chain employs TRBV12-3 or TRBV12-4 and TRBJ1-3; D is possibly TRBD1 (5 bases). This CDR3 has 11 residues. Trimming took off 8 bases at V and 5 bases at J, with 7 bases between the two ends. CDR3 in DNA: TGTGCCAGCGGGGGGAGAAACACCATATATTTT. It specifies CASGGRNTIYF.